A selection of T cell receptor beta chains follows, all from one sample in a study of neurological immune-mediated disorders. TCRdb independently ran MiXCR on the 5' RACE reads; one entry per CDR3 protein. The sample comprises around 44,000 distinct CDR3 sequences, roughly 2.5% of which are singletons, and 12% rests with the top ten. Sequenced input: PBMCs. All receptors derive from a man aged 25-45 years with multiple sclerosis. The CDR3 runs from the conserved cysteine through the conserved F or W. Fields, in order: J gene, D gene, clone size, V gene, CDR3 DNA, CDR3 protein. A D gene is named only where the DNA matches it firmly. Size values are once, few and many counts, or a class for expanded clones, and some rows have none.

TRBJ2-2	TRBD1	many	TRBV7-9	TGTGCCAGCAGTTTCTTGTGGACAGGCTGGACCGGGGAGCTGTTTTTT	CASSFLWTGWTGELFF
TRBJ2-3	-	many	TRBV5-6	TGTGCCAGCAGATGGGGGCCAACAGATACGCAGTATTTT	CASRWGPTDTQYF
TRBJ2-5	-	many	TRBV20-1	TGCAGTGCTAGAATGGGGGGGGCCTACCAAGAGACCCAGTACTTC	CSARMGGAYQETQYF
TRBJ1-3	-	many	TRBV5-1	TGCGCCAGCAGCCCGACGCAGGTGGCCTCTGGAAACACCATATATTTT	CASSPTQVASGNTIYF
TRBJ2-7	TRBD1	many	TRBV28	TGTGCCAGCACCCCGACAGGGGGCGTCCCGAGCTCCTACGAGCAGTACTTC	CASTPTGGVPSSYEQYF
TRBJ1-1	-	many	TRBV27	TGTGCCAGCAGTCCCGGACAGAAGAAGTTGGTGAACACTGAAGCTTTCTTT	CASSPGQKKLVNTEAFF
TRBJ1-4	-	many	TRBV20-1	TGCAGTGCTAGAGACCCGGGCTCGACTAATGAAAAACTGTTTTTT	CSARDPGSTNEKLFF
TRBJ2-4	-	many	TRBV7-9	TGTGCCAGCAGCTTAGTACGGGGGAGAAACATTCAGTACTTC	CASSLVRGRNIQYF
TRBJ2-5	-	many	TRBV7-8	TGTGCCAGCAGCTTCCAAATTGGACTCTTACCTGACCAAGAGACCCAGTACTTC	CASSFQIGLLPDQETQYF
TRBJ1-5	TRBD1	many	TRBV12-3/TRBV12-4	TGTGCCAGCAGTTTGGAGGGGGCCCTTAATCAGCCCCAGCATTTT	CASSLEGALNQPQHF
TRBJ2-3	-	many	TRBV7-2	TGTGCCAGCAGCCGATTCCATACGCAGTATTTT	CASSRFHTQYF
TRBJ2-5	-	-	TRBV4-1	TGCGCCAGCAGCCAAGATATACCGGTGAAAGAGACCCAGTACTTC	CASSQDIPVKETQYF
TRBJ2-3	-	-	TRBV10-3	TGTGCCATCAATCCGGAAAGCAACACAGATACGCAGTATTTT	CAINPESNTDTQYF
TRBJ2-1	TRBD2	many	TRBV20-1	TGCAGTGCTAGACACCTCCGAACTAGCGGGGCCAATGAGCAGTTCTTC	CSARHLRTSGANEQFF
TRBJ2-3	TRBD2	-	TRBV6-1	TGTGCCAGCGGAGGATCAGCGGGGAGCACAGATACGCAGTATTTT	CASGGSAGSTDTQYF
TRBJ2-7	-	many	TRBV11-2	TGTGCCAGCAGCTTGTTAGGGGGCGAGCAGTACTTC	CASSLLGGEQYF
TRBJ2-1	-	many	TRBV6-5	TGTGCCAGCAGTTCCGCAAAGTCTCCCCAGCGGAGAAGCAATGAGCAGTTCTTC	CASSSAKSPQRRSNEQFF
TRBJ2-6	-	many	TRBV18	TGTGCCAGCTCACCAAACCTACAGGGTGGAGGGCGCTCTGGGGCCAACGTCCTGACTTTC	CASSPNLQGGGRSGANVLTF
TRBJ2-1	TRBD2	many	TRBV20-1	TGCAGTGCTAGAGAAAGGTGGGAGGGGTACAATGAGCAGTTCTTC	CSARERWEGYNEQFF
TRBJ1-4	-	few	TRBV12-3/TRBV12-4	TGTGCCAGCCTAAAGGGTGAAAAACTGTTTTTT	CASLKGEKLFF
TRBJ2-5	-	many	TRBV14	TGTGCCAGCAGCCAAGACAGGGTTTGGGAGACCCAGTACTTC	CASSQDRVWETQYF
TRBJ2-1	TRBD2	many	TRBV6-5	TGTGCCAGCAGTTACGAGACTAGCGGGGGCCACGAGCAGTTCTTC	CASSYETSGGHEQFF
TRBJ1-2	TRBD1	many	TRBV3-1	TGTGCCAGCAGCCCGGACAGGGCGGCCTATGGCTACACCTTC	CASSPDRAAYGYTF
TRBJ2-1	-	many	TRBV12-3/TRBV12-4	TGTGCCAGCAGCCTACCGACTCCCCAGTTACAGTTCTTC	CASSLPTPQLQFF
TRBJ2-4	TRBD1	many	TRBV27	TGTGCCAGCAGTTTATCGTCGAGGGACAGCAAAAACATTCAGTACTTC	CASSLSSRDSKNIQYF
TRBJ2-5	TRBD2	many	TRBV3-1	TGTGCCAGCAGCCAAGGTAGCGGGGGGGCGGAGACCCAGTACTTC	CASSQGSGGAETQYF
TRBJ2-5	-	many	TRBV15	TGTGCCACCAGCAGCGGGGGGCGAGAGACCCAGTACTTC	CATSSGGRETQYF
TRBJ1-1	-	many	TRBV7-3	TGTGCCAGCAGCTCCCCCCCGCGCACTGAAGCTTTCTTT	CASSSPPRTEAFF
TRBJ2-7	-	many	TRBV9	TGTGCCAGCAGCGTAGCCACGGCTTCCTACGAGCAGTACTTC	CASSVATASYEQYF
TRBJ2-2	-	many	TRBV7-2	TGTGCCAGCAGCTTTAGACCGCCGAGGAGCGGGGAGCTGTTTTTT	CASSFRPPRSGELFF
TRBJ2-1	-	many	TRBV5-1	TGCGCCAGCAGCTTGGAGACAAGCCCCTACAATGAGCAGTTCTTC	CASSLETSPYNEQFF
TRBJ2-1	TRBD2	many	TRBV7-3	TGTGCCAGCAGGCCCGCGACTAGCGGTGAGCAGTTCTTC	CASRPATSGEQFF
TRBJ2-7	TRBD2	many	TRBV2	TGTGCCAGCAGCGGGAGTTCGGGACTAGCGGGTACAAAGAACTACTTC	CASSGSSGLAGTKNYF
TRBJ1-4	-	many	TRBV7-9	TGTGCCAGCAGCCCAGCCCCCGGGTCCGGGAGTGAAAAACTGTTTTTT	CASSPAPGSGSEKLFF
TRBJ2-7	-	many	TRBV5-1	TGCGCCAGCAGCTTGGACCCCGCTGGGCGCGAGCAGTACTTC	CASSLDPAGREQYF
TRBJ1-2	-	many	TRBV12-3/TRBV12-4	TGTGCCAGCAGTTCCCGTGACAGGCGAGGGAATGGCTACACCTTC	CASSSRDRRGNGYTF
TRBJ2-3	TRBD2	many	TRBV20-1	TGCAGTGCTAGGGACCTCGAGCGGGGGATTAGCACAGATACGCAGTATTTT	CSARDLERGISTDTQYF